Shown below are 29 T cell receptor beta chains from a single sample sequenced in a study of blood T cell repertoires in COVID-19 (dated by TCRdb to the early 2020s). Libraries were constructed by the immunoSEQ multiplex PCR assay. TCRdb holds this immuneACCESS table with in-frame rearrangements only. Some clones are missing; in checked studies, unresolved V genes explain under half, and the rest has no known cause. In all, the sample holds around 58,000 clones, and 85% to 90% of those were seen once. The ten largest clones add up to over 9% of the sample. The specimen was PBMCs or T cells enriched from blood (not recorded which). These receptors all stem from a woman in her 40s who had recovered from COVID-19.

This clone was found once. The rearrangement links TRBV6-5 to TRBJ2-4; D perhaps matches TRBD1 (5 bases). Germline CDR1 MNHEY, CDR2 SVGAGI. The CDR3 has 14 residues. V gave up 6 bases and J gave up 6 bases, with 15 bases separating them. Here the CDR3 DNA reads TGTGCCAGCAGAACAACAGGTTTTCTAAACATTCAGTACTTC. Translation: CASRTTGFLNIQYF.

The DNA for the CDR3 is TGTGCCAGCAACCGACTAGCGGGGACAAGCACAGATACGCAGTATTTT. Amino acid sequence: CASNRLAGTSTDTQYF. V and J are TRBV9 and TRBJ2-3; 11 nucleotides agree with TRBD2. CDR1 and CDR2 from the germline V gene are SGDLS and YYNGEE. The CDR3 covers 16 residues. Trimming cost V 6 bases and J 0 bases; bases outside gene matches: 6.

This chain links TRBV19 with TRBJ2-7; TRBD1 is a possible D gene (5 bases). Germline CDR1 is LNHDA and CDR2 is SQIVND (reference sequence). The CDR3 loop spans 15 amino acids. V shed 11 bases and J shed 3 bases, with 23 bases lying between them. The CDR3 sequence: CASRVGQGAGYEQYF. The CDR3 coding sequence is TGTGCCTCCCGCGTAGGTCAGGGTGCTGGCTACGAGCAGTACTTC.

The V call is TRBV11-2, the J call TRBJ2-2; 7 nucleotides agree with TRBD2. The V gene end was trimmed by 5 bases and the J gene end by 3 bases; junction bases not matched to a gene: 6. Per the germline V gene, CDR1 is SGHAT and CDR2 is FQNNGV. This CDR3 contains 15 residues. The DNA of the CDR3 is TGTGCCAGCAGCCCCTGGGCGGGAGACACCGGGGAGCTGTTTTTT. Translation gives CASSPWAGDTGELFF.

The chain carries TRBV15 and TRBJ1-6; unclear D gene. The CDR3 covers 16 residues. The V end lost 0 bases, the J end lost 0 bases, and 6 bases lay between the germline ends. Germline V lookup: CDR1 LNHNV, CDR2 YYDKDF (reference sequence). CDR3 protein: CATSRDPSSYNSPLHF. CDR3 DNA sequence: TGTGCCACCAGCAGAGATCCGAGCTCCTATAATTCACCCCTCCACTTT.

The chain is built from TRBV7-6 and TRBJ1-1; D is perhaps TRBD1 (5 bases). The CDR3 spans 14 residues. Trimming took off 5 bases at V and 1 base at J, with 11 bases between the two ends. Germline CDR1 reads SGHVS; CDR2 reads FNYEAQ. The CDR3 bases are TGTGCCAGCAGCCCAGCGGGGGGGAACACTGAAGCTTTCTTT. Translated: CASSPAGGNTEAFF.

This clone was counted between two and nine times. The chain joins TRBV5-8 to TRBJ1-5; D remains unclear. The CDR3 is made up of 13 amino acids. V lost 2 bases to trimming and J lost 6 bases, with 9 bases between them. Germline V CDR1 and CDR2: SGHTS, YDEGEE. The CDR3 nucleotides read TGTGCCAGCAGCTTTGGCGGTGCTCAGCCCCAGCATTTT. As protein: CASSFGGAQPQHF. Together with reference TRBV5-8 and TRBJ1-5, the CDR3 gives the full variable domain: EAGVTQSPTHLIKTRGQQATLRCSPISGHTSVYWYQQALGLGLQFLLWYDEGEERNRGNFPPRFSGRQFPNYSSELNVNALELEDSALYLCASSFGGAQPQHFGDGTRLSIL.

The chain recombines TRBV4-1 with TRBJ2-7; 8 positions match TRBD1. This CDR3 contains 16 residues. V was clipped by 0 bases and J by 2 bases; unmatched bases: 6. The germline CDR1 and CDR2 sequences are MGHRA and YSYEKL. The CDR3 is CASSQESTGVAYEQYF. In DNA, the CDR3 is TGCGCCAGCAGCCAAGAATCGACAGGGGTAGCCTACGAGCAGTACTTC.

The rearrangement joins TRBV20-1 to TRBJ1-5; D unresolved. This CDR3 region has 15 residues. Between the trimmed V and J ends, which lost 3 bases and 5 bases, there was a span of 17 bases. Germline-derived CDR1 and CDR2 are DFQATT and SNEGSKA (reference sequence). The DNA of the CDR3 is TGCAGTGCTAGTCAAACGGTGGACTCGGATCAGCCCCAGCATTTT. This translates into CSASQTVDSDQPQHF.

This clone was observed once. The CDR3 sequence: CASSSGTSGATDTQYF. CDR3 DNA sequence: TGTGCCAGCAGCTCCGGGACTAGCGGGGCCACAGATACGCAGTATTTT. V is TRBV9 and J is TRBJ2-3, with TRBD2 identical over 13 bases. Germline loops: CDR1 SGDLS, CDR2 YYNGEE. After removal of 4 bases from V and 2 bases from J, the junction contained 4 bases not matched to a gene. This CDR3 has 16 amino acids.

The chain joins TRBV18 to TRBJ1-5; 10 bases match TRBD1. V shed 3 bases and J 1 base; nucleotides not matched to a gene: 3. Germline V gene data show CDR1 as KGHSH and CDR2 as LQKENI. CDR3 length: 16 amino acids. The CDR3: CASSPRTGGSNQPQHF. The DNA for the CDR3 is TGTGCCAGCTCACCCAGGACAGGGGGAAGCAATCAGCCCCAGCATTTT. The full variable domain, its missing parts supplied by reference TRBV18 and TRBJ1-5, is NAGVMQNPRHLVRRRGQEARLRCSPMKGHSHVYWYRQLPEEGLKFMVYLQKENIIDESGMPKERFSAEFPKEGPSILRIQQVVRGDSAAYFCASSPRTGGSNQPQHFGDGTRLSIL.

This clone is a singleton in its sample. The gene calls are TRBV18 and TRBJ1-4; weak D call: TRBD1 (6 bases). Per germline, CDR1 KGHSH and CDR2 LQKENI. The CDR3 runs to 15 residues. Trimming took 3 bases from V and 0 from J, leaving 8 bases between them. CDR3 in DNA: TGTGCCAGCTCACCTACAGGGCCAACTAATGAAAAACTGTTTTTT. Translating it yields CASSPTGPTNEKLFF.

V gene TRBV15 combines with J gene TRBJ1-2; possibly TRBD1 for D (6 bases). With 6 bases removed from V and 5 bases from J, the gap between germline ends came to 19 bases. CDR3 length equals 15 residues. Looked up from germline, CDR1 is LNHNV and CDR2 is YYDKDF (reference sequence). CDR3 sequence: CATRTKVQGGYGYTF. CDR3 DNA sequence: TGTGCCACCAGAACCAAAGTACAGGGTGGGTATGGCTACACCTTC.

In this sample, this clone turned up once. The chain recombines TRBV11-3 with TRBJ1-6; a weak D match, TRBD1 (5 bases). CDR3 size: 14 residues. In germline, CDR1 is SGHNT, CDR2 YENEEA. Trimming took 3 bases from V and 4 from J, leaving 7 bases between them. CDR3 in DNA: TGTGCCAGCAGCTTGACAGCATATAATTCACCCCTCCACTTT. Translation: CASSLTAYNSPLHF.

CDR3 in amino acids: CASSVGSSGGAAFF. CDR3 DNA: TGTGCCAGCAGCGTAGGCTCTAGCGGGGGGGCCGCATTCTTC. The rearrangement uses TRBV9 and TRBJ2-1; 12 nucleotides agree with TRBD2. CDR3 length equals 14 residues. Per germline, CDR1 SGDLS and CDR2 YYNGEE. V was pared by 0 bases and J by 16 bases, with 8 bases of the junction left unmatched.

The V gene is TRBV2, the J gene TRBJ2-7, with D perhaps matching TRBD2 (5 bases). This CDR3 has 13 residues. V was shortened by 7 bases and J by 7 bases, with 17 bases between the two germline ends. The germline CDR1 and CDR2 sequences are SNHLY and FYNNEI. The DNA for the CDR3 is TGTGCCAGCAAGTCTTTGGGAGTGCGGGAGCAGTACTTC. Translated, it gives CASKSLGVREQYF.

V and J are TRBV7-9 and TRBJ1-2; the D gene is possibly TRBD1 (5 bases). Germline CDR1 reads SEHNR; CDR2 reads FQNEAQ (reference sequence). There are 15 residues in the CDR3. With 1 base removed from V and 4 bases from J, the gap between germline ends came to 13 bases. The CDR3 here is CASSLDGGMSYGYTF. The DNA of the CDR3 is TGTGCCAGCAGCTTAGATGGGGGGATGAGCTATGGCTACACCTTC.

The rearrangement uses TRBV5-8 and TRBJ2-5, with D perhaps matching TRBD1 (5 bases). V lost 3 bases and J 5 bases, leaving 17 bases between the germline ends. The CDR3 sequence is 15 residues long. Germline CDR1 and CDR2: SGHTS and YDEGEE. In DNA form, the CDR3 reads TGTGCCAGCAGCTCCCAACAGGAGACTTGGGAGACCCAGTACTTC. Protein: CASSSQQETWETQYF.

V usage is TRBV21-1 and J usage is TRBJ2-7; the D call TRBD1 from the table was never checked on the DNA. TRBV21-1 is tagged as a pseudogene. The CDR3 consists of 12 residues. CDR3 protein: CASSNKSYEQYF. The CDR3 DNA follows: TGTGCCAGCAGCAACAAATCCTACGAGCAGTACTTC.

This clone is a singleton in its sample. The rearrangement joins TRBV5-5 to TRBJ1-1; D is unresolved. The CDR3 covers 14 residues. Trimming left V 4 bases short and J 0 bases short, with 10 bases between. In germline, CDR1 is SGHKS, CDR2 YYEKEE (reference sequence). CDR3 sequence: CASSLRYVNTEAFF. In DNA form, the CDR3 reads TGTGCCAGCAGCCTTCGGTATGTGAACACTGAAGCTTTCTTT.

The chain employs TRBV7-2 and TRBJ2-7, with no clear D. V was pared by 2 bases and J by 3 bases, with 8 bases between. This CDR3 spans 13 amino acids. Germline V gives CDR1 SGHTA, CDR2 FQGNSA. CDR3 coding DNA: TGTGCCAGCAGCTTAAGCTCGATCTACGAGCAGTACTTC. Translated, it gives CASSLSSIYEQYF.

The chain has TRBV6-6 and TRBJ2-2; 16 nucleotides line up with TRBD2. The length of the CDR3 is 21 residues. Germline V CDR1 and CDR2: MNHNY, SVGAGI (reference sequence). With V trimmed by 6 bases and J by 5 bases, 18 bases remained unmatched. CDR3 protein: CASSSTPPGTSGGAGTGELFF. DNA for the CDR3: TGTGCCAGCAGCTCTACTCCACCAGGGACTAGCGGGGGGGCAGGGACCGGGGAGCTGTTTTTT.

This clone was observed a single time. The V call is TRBV5-1, the J call TRBJ2-6; D is uncertain. The V and J ends lost 0 bases and 2 bases respectively, with 3 bases between them. The CDR3 is 14 amino acids. Germline V gene sequence: CDR1 SGHRS, CDR2 YFSETQ. CDR3 sequence reads: CASSLGPGANVLTF. DNA of the CDR3: TGCGCCAGCAGCTTGGGGCCTGGGGCCAACGTCCTGACTTTC.

J is TRBJ2-5 and V is TRBV7-9, with TRBD2 identical over 11 bases. After removal of 4 bases from V and 1 base from J, the junction contained 5 bases not matched to a gene. There are 16 residues in the CDR3. Germline V CDR1 and CDR2: SEHNR, FQNEAQ (reference sequence). The CDR3 region is CASSSSSGGRQETQYF. The CDR3 DNA sequence: TGTGCCAGCAGCTCCTCTAGCGGGGGGCGCCAAGAGACCCAGTACTTC.

The V gene is TRBV19, the J gene TRBJ2-2; 8 bases match TRBD1. V shed 7 bases and J 0 bases; nucleotides not matched to a gene: 7. The CDR3 consists of 16 residues. Looked up from germline, CDR1 is LNHDA and CDR2 is SQIVND (reference sequence). This CDR3 is CASIWTGTTNTGELFF. The CDR3 bases are TGTGCCAGTATCTGGACAGGGACCACGAACACCGGGGAGCTGTTTTTT.

This chain uses TRBV14 with TRBJ1-6; D unclear. Trimming removed 0 bases at V and 7 bases at J, with 7 bases between. The CDR3 totals 14 residues. Germline V gene data show CDR1 as SGHDN and CDR2 as FVKESK. In DNA form, the CDR3 reads TGTGCCAGCAGCCAAGAAGTGCGGAATTCACCCCTCCACTTT. It yields the protein CASSQEVRNSPLHF. The whole variable domain, remainder taken from reference TRBV14 and TRBJ1-6, is EAGVTQFPSHSVIEKGQTVTLRCDPISGHDNLYWYRRVMGKEIKFLLHFVKESKQDESGMPNNRFLAERTGGTYSTLKVQPAELEDSGVYFCASSQEVRNSPLHFGNGTRLTVT.

The chain links TRBV7-2 to TRBJ1-2; no clear D gene. Germline CDR1 SGHTA, CDR2 FQGNSA. This CDR3 spans 15 amino acids. Trimming left V 1 base short and J 2 bases short, with 11 bases between. The CDR3 DNA reads TGTGCCAGCAGCTTAGAGTTCCGGTCGAACTATGGCTACACCTTC. Translated, it gives CASSLEFRSNYGYTF.

The chain couples TRBV6-5 to TRBJ1-1; D not resolved. This CDR3 contains 14 residues. V lost 2 bases to trimming and J lost 1 base, with 8 bases between them. Germline V gives CDR1 MNHEY, CDR2 SVGAGI. The CDR3 protein is CASSYRGTNTEAFF. DNA of the CDR3: TGTGCCAGCAGTTACCGCGGCACGAACACTGAAGCTTTCTTT.

CDR3 sequence reads: CASSQGRGTTSYEQYF. In DNA form, the CDR3 reads TGTGCCAGCAGCCAAGGAAGGGGAACAACCTCCTACGAGCAGTACTTC. The V call is TRBV3-1 (or the pseudogene TRBV3-2), the J call TRBJ2-7; possible D gene TRBD1, 5 bases. V was clipped by 1 base and J by 0 bases, with 13 bases between them. The CDR3 extends over 16 amino acids. CDR1 is LGHDT, CDR2 YNNKEL, per germline (reference sequence).